These T cell receptor beta chains were read from a single sample in a study of cytomegalovirus exposure and HLA in healthy donors. Assay used: immunoSEQ multiplex PCR; TCRdb lists only in-frame clones, some missing. The sample consists of 100,000 to 120,000 clones, roughly 80% of them appearing once. Sequencing used PBMCs. The receptor source for this set is a woman aged 40-49 years in good health and CMV-seropositive. Both conserved end residues are part of each CDR3. The D gene is left open where the match is weak. A clone size is listed for some rows: how often the clone was seen (once, few, many), or a class if it is expanded.

cdr3_nt: TGCGCCAGCAGCCCTTTCAGGAGGAATCAGCCCCAGCATTTT
cdr3_aa: CASSPFRRNQPQHF
d_call: -
j_call: TRBJ1-5
v_call: TRBV4-1
clone_size: -

cdr3_nt: TGTGCCAGCAGTGGCTTTGAGGGACAGGGGTATCAGCCCCAGCATTTT
cdr3_aa: CASSGFEGQGYQPQHF
d_call: TRBD1
j_call: TRBJ1-5
v_call: TRBV28
clone_size: -

cdr3_nt: TGTGCCAGCAAGGGGGGGCCGCGGTCACCCCTCCACTTT
cdr3_aa: CASKGGPRSPLHF
d_call: -
j_call: TRBJ1-6
v_call: TRBV28
clone_size: -

cdr3_nt: TGTGCCAGCAGCTTGGGAGTTAGTAGCTCCTACGAGCAGTACTTC
cdr3_aa: CASSLGVSSSYEQYF
d_call: -
j_call: TRBJ2-7
v_call: TRBV7-2
clone_size: -

cdr3_nt: TGTGCCAGCAGTGGTAGGGGCCCTCTACCCTACGAGCAGTACTTC
cdr3_aa: CASSGRGPLPYEQYF
d_call: -
j_call: TRBJ2-7
v_call: TRBV7-9
clone_size: -

cdr3_nt: TGCGCCAGCAGCCTCGGGACAGGGCTTAGCGATGGCTACACCTTC
cdr3_aa: CASSLGTGLSDGYTF
d_call: TRBD1
j_call: TRBJ1-2
v_call: TRBV5-1
clone_size: -

cdr3_nt: TGTGCCAGCAGTTGGACTAGCGGGGGGGCCACACGGGAGACCCAGTACTTC
cdr3_aa: CASSWTSGGATRETQYF
d_call: TRBD2
j_call: TRBJ2-5
v_call: TRBV2
clone_size: -

cdr3_nt: TGTGCCAGCACCTCCAGGGGACACACAGATACGCAGTATTTT
cdr3_aa: CASTSRGHTDTQYF
d_call: -
j_call: TRBJ2-3
v_call: TRBV6-1
clone_size: -

cdr3_nt: TGTGCCAGCAGTCCGACTAGCGGGAGGGCTCCCTACTCCTACGAGCAGTACTTC
cdr3_aa: CASSPTSGRAPYSYEQYF
d_call: TRBD2
j_call: TRBJ2-7
v_call: TRBV27
clone_size: -

cdr3_nt: TGTGCCAGCAGCCCCGTCGGGAACTCTGGGGCCAACGTCCTGACTTTC
cdr3_aa: CASSPVGNSGANVLTF
d_call: -
j_call: TRBJ2-6
v_call: TRBV7-9
clone_size: -

cdr3_nt: TGTGCCAGCAGTCGTCCGACTAGCACAGATACGCAGTATTTT
cdr3_aa: CASSRPTSTDTQYF
d_call: -
j_call: TRBJ2-3
v_call: TRBV6-5
clone_size: -

cdr3_nt: TGTGCCAGCAGTCTATATATGAACACTGAAGCTTTCTTT
cdr3_aa: CASSLYMNTEAFF
d_call: -
j_call: TRBJ1-1
v_call: TRBV27
clone_size: -

cdr3_nt: TGCGCCAGCAGCTTATTAGCGGGTACGCTAGACTATAGCACAGATACGCAGTATTTT
cdr3_aa: CASSLLAGTLDYSTDTQYF
d_call: TRBD2
j_call: TRBJ2-3
v_call: TRBV5-1
clone_size: -

cdr3_nt: TGCGCCAGCAGCCAAGATACTAGCGGGGGCTCAAGCTCCTACAATGAGCAGTTCTTC
cdr3_aa: CASSQDTSGGSSSYNEQFF
d_call: TRBD2
j_call: TRBJ2-1
v_call: TRBV4-3
clone_size: -

cdr3_nt: TGCAGCGTTTCGGACTTCTCCTACAATGAGCAGTTCTTC
cdr3_aa: CSVSDFSYNEQFF
d_call: -
j_call: TRBJ2-1
v_call: TRBV29-1
clone_size: few

cdr3_nt: TGTGCCAGCAGTCCCGAGGCTAGCGGGGAAATCTACGAGCAGTACTTC
cdr3_aa: CASSPEASGEIYEQYF
d_call: TRBD2
j_call: TRBJ2-7
v_call: TRBV28
clone_size: -

cdr3_nt: TGTGCCAGCAGTTCCCGGACTGGGCGGGATACGCAGTATTTT
cdr3_aa: CASSSRTGRDTQYF
d_call: -
j_call: TRBJ2-3
v_call: TRBV6-5
clone_size: -

cdr3_nt: TGTGCCAGCAGCTTGGTGTTCGGGGGTTACGAGCAGTACTTC
cdr3_aa: CASSLVFGGYEQYF
d_call: -
j_call: TRBJ2-7
v_call: TRBV5-5
clone_size: -

cdr3_nt: TGTGCCAGCGGTGCGATGGGCCAGCCCCAGCATTTT
cdr3_aa: CASGAMGQPQHF
d_call: -
j_call: TRBJ1-5
v_call: TRBV6-5
clone_size: -

cdr3_nt: TGTGCCAGCAGGTCGTTGGCGGGGGGTTACAATGAGCAGTTCTTC
cdr3_aa: CASRSLAGGYNEQFF
d_call: TRBD2
j_call: TRBJ2-1
v_call: TRBV5-6
clone_size: -

cdr3_nt: TGTGCCAGCAGTGTACAGGGGACAGAGACCCAGTACTTC
cdr3_aa: CASSVQGTETQYF
d_call: TRBD1
j_call: TRBJ2-5
v_call: TRBV27
clone_size: once

cdr3_nt: TGTGCCAGCTCACCAGCCCCAGGACAGGGGATTTATAGCAATCAGCCCCAGCATTTT
cdr3_aa: CASSPAPGQGIYSNQPQHF
d_call: TRBD1
j_call: TRBJ1-5
v_call: TRBV18
clone_size: -

cdr3_nt: TGTGCCAGCAGTTACGTAAGAGGCTTTGACCACGAGCAGTACTTC
cdr3_aa: CASSYVRGFDHEQYF
d_call: -
j_call: TRBJ2-7
v_call: TRBV6-5
clone_size: -

cdr3_nt: TGCGCCAGCAGCTTAGTAAGAGGCGGGAGCTACGAGCAGTACTTC
cdr3_aa: CASSLVRGGSYEQYF
d_call: TRBD2
j_call: TRBJ2-7
v_call: TRBV5-1
clone_size: few

cdr3_nt: TGTGCCAGCAGTCCGACTAGCCTGACAGATACGCAGTATTTT
cdr3_aa: CASSPTSLTDTQYF
d_call: TRBD2
j_call: TRBJ2-3
v_call: TRBV6-5
clone_size: -

cdr3_nt: TGTGCCAGCAGTTTACAGGGGGAAGAGACCCAGTACTTC
cdr3_aa: CASSLQGEETQYF
d_call: TRBD1
j_call: TRBJ2-5
v_call: TRBV28
clone_size: -

cdr3_nt: TGTGCCAGCTCACCACGAAGGGGACAGACTGGTGGTGAAAAACTGTTTTTT
cdr3_aa: CASSPRRGQTGGEKLFF
d_call: TRBD1
j_call: TRBJ1-4
v_call: TRBV18
clone_size: -

cdr3_nt: TGTGCCAGCAGTACAAACAGAGACAATGAGCAGTTCTTC
cdr3_aa: CASSTNRDNEQFF
d_call: -
j_call: TRBJ2-1
v_call: TRBV11-1
clone_size: once

cdr3_nt: TGTGCCAGCAGCCCGGTTGGCGGTTTATATGGCTACACCTTC
cdr3_aa: CASSPVGGLYGYTF
d_call: -
j_call: TRBJ1-2
v_call: TRBV7-2
clone_size: -

cdr3_nt: TGTGCCAGCAGTGACTCGGACTTAGGGGGCTACACCTTC
cdr3_aa: CASSDSDLGGYTF
d_call: -
j_call: TRBJ1-2
v_call: TRBV6-4
clone_size: -

cdr3_nt: TGTGCCAGCAGCTTAGCGGTTTCGGGGGTGCTCTCCTACGAGCAGTACTTC
cdr3_aa: CASSLAVSGVLSYEQYF
d_call: -
j_call: TRBJ2-7
v_call: TRBV7-8
clone_size: -

cdr3_nt: TGTGCCAGCACGATTCAGGGGTTGAACACTGAAGCTTTCTTT
cdr3_aa: CASTIQGLNTEAFF
d_call: -
j_call: TRBJ1-1
v_call: TRBV2
clone_size: -

cdr3_nt: TGTGCCAGTACCACCAGGGGCGGGAGACTGCATGAGCAGTTCTTC
cdr3_aa: CASTTRGGRLHEQFF
d_call: -
j_call: TRBJ2-1
v_call: TRBV19
clone_size: -

cdr3_nt: TGTGCCAGCAGCCAAGGTCAGTCGCGGGGTTACGAGCAGTACTTC
cdr3_aa: CASSQGQSRGYEQYF
d_call: -
j_call: TRBJ2-7
v_call: TRBV4-2
clone_size: few

cdr3_nt: TGTGCCAGCAGCTTCGGAAGGAGCGGGAGGATTTACGAGCAGTACTTC
cdr3_aa: CASSFGRSGRIYEQYF
d_call: TRBD2
j_call: TRBJ2-7
v_call: TRBV7-9
clone_size: -

cdr3_nt: TGCGCCAGCAGCTCCGACTGGACAGCTGGGGGCTACACCTTC
cdr3_aa: CASSSDWTAGGYTF
d_call: -
j_call: TRBJ1-2
v_call: TRBV5-1
clone_size: -

cdr3_nt: TGTGCCAGCAGCTCAGACATTAACTATGGCTACACCTTC
cdr3_aa: CASSSDINYGYTF
d_call: -
j_call: TRBJ1-2
v_call: TRBV5-4
clone_size: -

cdr3_nt: TGTGCCAGTAGTATAGACTCTACCTCACTAGCGGGAGGCAGGGATACGCAGTATTTT
cdr3_aa: CASSIDSTSLAGGRDTQYF
d_call: TRBD2
j_call: TRBJ2-3
v_call: TRBV19
clone_size: -

cdr3_nt: TGTGCCAGCAGCCCTCGGGCTAGCGGGTCCTACGAGCAGTACTTC
cdr3_aa: CASSPRASGSYEQYF
d_call: TRBD2
j_call: TRBJ2-7
v_call: TRBV16
clone_size: -

cdr3_nt: TGCGCCAGCAGCTTCGGTCGAACTGAAGCTTTCTTT
cdr3_aa: CASSFGRTEAFF
d_call: -
j_call: TRBJ1-1
v_call: TRBV5-1
clone_size: -

cdr3_nt: TGTGCCAGCAGTCCTCTAGGAGGGGCAGATACGCAGTATTTT
cdr3_aa: CASSPLGGADTQYF
d_call: -
j_call: TRBJ2-3
v_call: TRBV28
clone_size: -

cdr3_nt: TGTGCCAGCAGCTGGGGGACAGGGGTAAACATTCAGTACTTC
cdr3_aa: CASSWGTGVNIQYF
d_call: TRBD1
j_call: TRBJ2-4
v_call: TRBV11-2
clone_size: -

cdr3_nt: TGTGCCAGCAGCGTAGCAAGACAGACTGGGGCCAACGTCCTGACTTTC
cdr3_aa: CASSVARQTGANVLTF
d_call: -
j_call: TRBJ2-6
v_call: TRBV9
clone_size: -

cdr3_nt: TGTGCCAGCAGTTCCGCAGGGGTGGCAGATACGCAGTATTTT
cdr3_aa: CASSSAGVADTQYF
d_call: -
j_call: TRBJ2-3
v_call: TRBV27
clone_size: few

cdr3_nt: TGTTCCAGCAGCTTAGTCTCAGGCGGCGGGTACGAGCAGTACTTC
cdr3_aa: CSSSLVSGGGYEQYF
d_call: -
j_call: TRBJ2-7
v_call: TRBV7-9
clone_size: -

cdr3_nt: TGTGCCAGTAGTGAGGGCGGCGAGCAGTACTTC
cdr3_aa: CASSEGGEQYF
d_call: -
j_call: TRBJ2-7
v_call: TRBV19
clone_size: -

cdr3_nt: TGTGCCAGCAGTCTGACAGGGAGCCCTGAAGCTTTCTTT
cdr3_aa: CASSLTGSPEAFF
d_call: TRBD1
j_call: TRBJ1-1
v_call: TRBV28
clone_size: -